The 32 T cell receptor beta chains below were found in one sample sequenced in a study of regulatory T cells in long-lasting Graves disease. Relying on iRepertoire HTBI primers and Arm-PCR of CDR3 regions, the team built TCR beta libraries. TCRdb analysed the multiplex PCR reads with MiXCR anew, one entry per CDR3 protein. Seen here are a few hundred thousand distinct CDR3 sequences, 21% observed once, and the top ten hold approximately 14%. The time point was: persistent/refractory GD, antithyroid drugs over 5 years with positive TRAb. The TCR library used RNA extracted from PBMCs. Sequences were derived from peripheral blood mononuclear cells (PBMCs), sampled when the disease was refractory, from a patient treated with antithyroid drugs. The receptors were sampled from a female donor with Graves disease.

The V call is TRBV19, the J call TRBJ1-5; tentative D call: TRBD1 (6 bases). With 5 bases removed from V and 5 bases from J, the gap between germline ends came to 13 bases. The germline CDR1 and CDR2 sequences are LNHDA and SQIVND (reference sequence). The CDR3 loop spans 14 amino acids. CDR3 amino acids: CASSWQGRDQPQHF. Here the CDR3 DNA reads TGTGCCAGTAGTTGGCAGGGGAGGGATCAGCCCCAGCATTTT.

As to this clonotype: This may arise from a read error, as a much more abundant clone is one base away. V gene TRBV30 combines with J gene TRBJ1-6; D is perhaps TRBD1 (6 bases). Germline V CDR1 and CDR2: GTSNPN, SVGIG (reference sequence). V was clipped by 5 bases and J by 10 bases, with 12 bases between them. The CDR3 totals 12 residues. In nucleotides, the CDR3 is TGTGCCTGGGGACATAGGGGGTCACCCCTCCACTTT. Residues: CAWGHRGSPLHF.

Many counts were recorded for this clonotype. The V call is TRBV6-1, the J call TRBJ1-5; D call uncertain. V was pared by 7 bases and J by 2 bases, with 9 bases between. CDR3 size: 13 residues. CDR1 and CDR2 from the germline V gene are MNHNS and SASEGT. The DNA for the CDR3 is TGTGCCAGCACGTCCAGTGGCAATCAGCCCCAGCATTTT. Translated, it gives CASTSSGNQPQHF.

V and J are TRBV10-1 and TRBJ2-1, with D perhaps TRBD2 (5 bases). Germline CDR1 and CDR2: WNHNN and SYGVQD (reference sequence). V was clipped by 3 bases and J by 0 bases, with 12 bases between them. The length of the CDR3 is 16 residues. CDR3 DNA: TGCGCCAGCAGTGATGGACGGGATAGCTCCTACAATGAGCAGTTCTTC. Protein product: CASSDGRDSSYNEQFF.

This clonotype was picked up a small number of times. The gene calls are TRBV2 and TRBJ2-6, with D unresolved. V shed 9 bases and J shed 0 bases, with 6 bases lying between them. This CDR3 has 13 amino acids. Germline V gene lookup returns CDR1 SNHLY and CDR2 FYNNEI. The CDR3 region has the DNA TGTGCCAGAAGAGGCTCTGGGGCCAACGTCCTGACTTTC. It yields the protein CARRGSGANVLTF.

This clonotype showed up just a few times. V gene TRBV29-1 combines with J gene TRBJ1-1; TRBD1 matches 7 bases. Germline assignment: CDR1 SQVTM and CDR2 ANQGSEA. J lost 0 bases, V lost 4 bases, and 5 bases had no gene match. This CDR3 spans 14 amino acids. Written as DNA, the CDR3 is TGCAGCGTTGCACAGGGGACCTTGAACACTGAAGCTTTCTTT. It translates to CSVAQGTLNTEAFF.

CDR3 in amino acids: CASSLAGTGQYEQYF. The CDR3 DNA reads TGCGCCAGCAGCTTGGCCGGGACAGGGCAATACGAGCAGTACTTC. The V and J genes are TRBV5-1 and TRBJ2-7; 9 nucleotides match TRBD1. The CDR3 is 15 amino acids. Trimming cost V 0 bases and J 4 bases; bases outside gene matches: 5. Germline CDR1 is SGHRS and CDR2 is YFSETQ.

In its sample, this clonotype was seen a few times. The chain uses TRBV7-3 and TRBJ1-1, with a weak D call TRBD1 (5 bases). Germline lookup yields CDR1 SGHTA and CDR2 FQGTGA. Trimming stripped 6 bases from V and 5 bases from J, with 13 bases between. The CDR3 is 13 residues long. CDR3 residues: CASRLTVDTEAFF. The CDR3 bases are TGTGCCAGCAGGCTGACAGTTGATACTGAAGCTTTCTTT.

This clonotype was seen only a few times. The genes are TRBV6-1 and TRBJ2-7; possibly TRBD1 for D (6 bases). Per the germline V gene, CDR1 is MNHNS and CDR2 is SASEGT. CDR3 size: 13 residues. V was clipped by 6 bases and J by 2 bases, with 11 bases between them. CDR3 sequence (DNA): TGTGCCAGCAGGCCGACAGGCGCCTACGAGCAGTACTTC. It codes for CASRPTGAYEQYF.

This clonotype was seen many times. The V and J genes are TRBV3-1 and TRBJ2-7; 8 nucleotides agree with TRBD1. The J segment lost 7 bases and the V segment lost 2 bases, leaving 4 bases of the junction unmatched. The CDR3 length is 13 residues. Germline lookup yields CDR1 LGHDT and CDR2 YNNKEL (reference sequence). Here the CDR3 reads CASSQYTGGEQYF. DNA of the CDR3: TGTGCCAGCAGCCAATACACAGGGGGGGAGCAGTACTTC.

This clonotype has a count of ten or more. J is TRBJ2-2 and V is TRBV28; 8 nucleotides match TRBD1. The V and J ends lost 8 bases and 4 bases, in that order; junction bases with no gene match: 9. Germline-derived CDR1 and CDR2 are MDHEN and SYDVKM. The CDR3 spans 15 residues. CDR3 bases: TGTGCCAGCGGTCAGACAGGGGCCGGCACCGGGGAGCTGTTTTTT. It yields the protein CASGQTGAGTGELFF.

In its sample, this clonotype was seen a few times. The V gene is TRBV6-5, the J gene TRBJ2-7; possibly TRBD1 or TRBD2 for D (5 bases each). V lost 2 bases and J 6 bases, leaving 11 bases between the germline ends. CDR3 length: 13 amino acids. Germline lookup yields CDR1 MNHEY and CDR2 SVGAGI. In DNA form, the CDR3 reads TGTGCCAGCAGTTACGGGGGTTCTAGCGAGCAGTACTTC. Amino acid sequence: CASSYGGSSEQYF.

This clonotype is a singleton in its sample. One junction end disagrees with the germline gene, perhaps due to a read error. This chain joins TRBV9 and TRBJ1-2; unclear D gene. Germline V lookup: CDR1 SGDLS, CDR2 YYNGEE. This CDR3 has 15 residues. CDR3 sequence (DNA): TGTGCCAGCAGCGTAGGGGCAGCAGCTAACTGTGGCTACACCTTC. Translated, it gives CASSVGAAANCGYTF.

This clonotype has ten or more counts. This chain links TRBV5-1 with TRBJ2-7, with 12 nucleotides matching TRBD1. Per germline, CDR1 SGHRS and CDR2 YFSETQ. V shed 4 bases and J 6 bases; nucleotides not matched to a gene: 8. The CDR3 length is 15 residues. CDR3 nucleotide sequence: TGCGCCAGCAGCCGGACCGGGACAGGGGGCTCCGAGCAGTACTTC. This codes for CASSRTGTGGSEQYF.

The rearrangement links TRBV10-3 to TRBJ2-3; the D gene is possibly TRBD2 (7 bases). CDR1 is ENHRY, CDR2 SYGVKD, per germline. The V end was cut by 6 bases, the J end by 4 bases, with 11 bases between. This CDR3 spans 13 amino acids. CDR3 DNA: TGTGCCATCAGGGGGGGGGCGTCAGATACGCAGTATTTT. This gives the protein CAIRGGASDTQYF.

CDR3 loop: CASSLSLGGSNTEAFF. The CDR3 region has the DNA TGTGCCAGCAGCTTATCCCTGGGGGGGTCGAACACTGAAGCTTTCTTT. V usage is TRBV11-2 and J usage is TRBJ1-1; D perhaps matches TRBD1 (5 bases). The ends were cut back, 2 bases at V and 1 base at J, with 14 bases in the middle. Germline V gene sequence: CDR1 SGHAT, CDR2 FQNNGV. This CDR3 contains 16 residues.

At least ten counts were recorded for this clonotype. The chain is built from TRBV20-1 and TRBJ2-5; D might be TRBD1 (5 bases). The ends were cut back, 0 bases at V and 1 base at J, with 6 bases in the middle. Germline CDR1 reads DFQATT; CDR2 reads SNEGSKA (reference sequence). There are 13 residues in the CDR3. The CDR3 DNA follows: TGCAGTGCTAGAGAGACAGCCCAAGAGACCCAGTACTTC. Translated: CSARETAQETQYF.

In its sample, this clonotype was seen many times. The rearrangement joins TRBV2 to TRBJ2-5; D gene unclear. The V gene's germline CDR1 is SNHLY and CDR2 FYNNEI. V shed 10 bases and J shed 1 base, with 16 bases lying between them. The CDR3 runs 14 residues. CDR3 residues: CAKSKETRQETQYF. The CDR3 DNA follows: TGTGCCAAAAGCAAGGAGACACGCCAAGAGACCCAGTACTTC. Supplemented by reference TRBV2 and TRBJ2-5, the full variable domain reads EPEVTQTPSHQVTQMGQEVILRCVPISNHLYFYWYRQILGQKVEFLVSFYNNEISEKSEIFDDQFSVERPDGSNFTLKIRSTKLEDSAMYFCAKSKETRQETQYFGPGTRLLVL.

This clonotype came up a few times. V is TRBV4-1 and J is TRBJ1-1; possible D gene TRBD1, 5 bases. The CDR3 has 16 amino acids. Trimming shortened V by 1 base and J by 3 bases, and 15 bases separated the two germline ends. CDR1 and CDR2 (germline): MGHRA, YSYEKL. CDR3 coding DNA: TGCGCCAGCAGCCAAGGCCGCCTCCGGGGGGACACTGAAGCTTTCTTT. Its translation is CASSQGRLRGDTEAFF.

The sample holds many counts of this clonotype. This chain links TRBV3-1 with TRBJ2-7, with D uncertain. This CDR3 contains 15 residues. The germline V gene encodes CDR1 LGHDT and CDR2 YNNKEL (reference sequence). The germline V and J ends were trimmed by 0 bases and 2 bases, with 11 bases remaining between them. The CDR3 DNA sequence: TGTGCCAGCAGCCAAGATCGGTCCATTCCCTACGAGCAGTACTTC. Translation: CASSQDRSIPYEQYF.

A few counts support this clonotype. The chain combines TRBV6-1 with TRBJ2-7, with 7 positions matching TRBD1. V lost 4 bases and J lost 1; bases outside the gene matches: 7. Looked up from germline, CDR1 is MNHNS and CDR2 is SASEGT. The CDR3 is 15 residues long. This CDR3 is CASSAPATGSYEQYF. In nucleotides, the CDR3 is TGTGCCAGCAGTGCCCCCGCGACAGGGTCCTACGAGCAGTACTTC.

As regards this clonotype: This may arise from a read error, as a much more abundant clone is one base away. The chain is built from TRBV7-9 and TRBJ1-1; D unclear. The ends were cut back, 8 bases at V and 6 bases at J, with 1 base in the middle. CDR3 length equals 8 residues. Germline-derived CDR1 and CDR2 are SEHNR and FQNEAQ (reference sequence). The CDR3 DNA reads as TGTGCCAGCCCTGAAGCTTTCTTT. Translation: CASPEAFF.

This clonotype was counted ten times or more. This chain joins TRBV27 and TRBJ2-5, with D uncertain. Germline V gene sequence: CDR1 MNHEY, CDR2 SMNVEV (reference sequence). The length of the CDR3 is 12 residues. V lost 10 bases and J lost 5, with 14 bases in between. Written as DNA, the CDR3 is TGTGCCATCCAAGACTTGGGGGAGACCCAGTACTTC. Its translation is CAIQDLGETQYF.

This clonotype has a single count. The chain uses TRBV13 and TRBJ1-1; the D gene is possibly TRBD1 (6 bases). With 2 bases removed from V and 1 base from J, the gap between germline ends came to 11 bases. This CDR3 has 15 residues. The germline V gene encodes CDR1 PRHDT and CDR2 FYEKMQ (reference sequence). The CDR3 nucleotides are TGTGCCAGCAGCTTAATTCAGGGGCAGAACACTGAAGCTTTCTTT. Protein product: CASSLIQGQNTEAFF.

J is TRBJ2-2 and V is TRBV19, with TRBD1 matching over 9 bases. The V segment lost 8 bases and the J segment 3 bases; nucleotides outside the gene matches: 1. The length of the CDR3 is 13 residues. From germline, CDR1 is LNHDA and CDR2 SQIVND (reference sequence). The CDR3 DNA follows: TGTGCCAGTGGGACAGGGCACACCGGGGAGCTGTTTTTT. It translates to CASGTGHTGELFF.

This clonotype was found many times. The DNA of the CDR3 is TGTGCCAGCAGTTCCCTCGGGACAGGGGATCGGTATGGCTACACCTTC. Translated: CASSSLGTGDRYGYTF. The chain recombines TRBV28 with TRBJ1-2; TRBD1 agrees at 10 bases. The CDR3 has 16 residues. V shed 4 bases, J shed 5 bases, and the junction held 10 bases outside the gene matches. The germline V gene has CDR1 MDHEN and CDR2 SYDVKM.

This clonotype was picked up many times. The chain combines TRBV12-3 or TRBV12-4 with TRBJ2-5; TRBD2 aligns across 14 bases. The CDR3 has 17 residues. V lost 3 bases and J lost 5; bases outside the gene matches: 8. The CDR3 here is CASSFRLAGGRHETQYF. The CDR3 DNA reads TGTGCCAGCAGTTTCAGACTAGCGGGAGGGAGGCACGAGACCCAGTACTTC.

At least ten counts were recorded for this clonotype. The CDR3 region has the DNA TGCGCCAGCAGCTTGCCCTGGTCCGGACAGGGGATCACTGAAGCTTTCTTT. Translation: CASSLPWSGQGITEAFF. This chain uses TRBV5-1 with TRBJ1-1, with 9 bases matching TRBD1. Trimming removed 1 base from V and 4 bases from J; junction bases left unmatched: 11. Germline loops: CDR1 SGHRS, CDR2 YFSETQ. CDR3 size: 17 residues.

Ten or more counts support this clonotype. The chain couples TRBV6-2 or TRBV6-3 to TRBJ2-7, with D perhaps matching TRBD2 (6 bases). The CDR3 length is 11 residues. Germline values: CDR1 MNHEY, CDR2 SVGEGT. With 10 bases removed from V and 2 bases from J, the gap between germline ends came to 9 bases. The CDR3 DNA follows: TGTGCCATCGGGAGTCCCTACGAGCAGTACTTC. The encoded protein is CAIGSPYEQYF.

This clonotype showed up many times. The genes are TRBV13 and TRBJ2-7; 7 nucleotides match TRBD1. With V trimmed by 4 bases and J by 0 bases, 6 bases remained unmatched. This CDR3 is 15 amino acids long. Germline V gives CDR1 PRHDT, CDR2 FYEKMQ (reference sequence). The CDR3 spells CASSSATGNSYEQYF. DNA of the CDR3: TGTGCCAGCAGCTCAGCGACAGGGAACTCCTACGAGCAGTACTTC.

This clonotype was detected many times. V and J are TRBV29-1 and TRBJ1-2; D is unresolved. The CDR3 length is 11 residues. With 4 bases removed from V and 7 bases from J, the gap between germline ends came to 10 bases. Germline V gives CDR1 SQVTM, CDR2 ANQGSEA. CDR3 amino acids: CSVVGLLGYTF. The CDR3 DNA follows: TGCAGCGTTGTAGGGCTACTTGGCTACACCTTC.

This clonotype was recorded a few times. The chain combines TRBV15 with TRBJ1-6; 7 bases map to TRBD1. CDR1 and CDR2 from the germline V gene are LNHNV and YYDKDF (reference sequence). The CDR3 is 15 amino acids. V lost 3 bases and J lost 6; bases outside the gene matches: 5. CDR3 protein: CATSREHRGNSPLHF. The CDR3 DNA sequence: TGTGCCACCAGCAGGGAACACAGGGGTAATTCACCCCTCCACTTT. Full variable domain (outside the CDR3, taken from reference TRBV15 and TRBJ1-6): DAMVIQNPRYQVTQFGKPVTLSCSQTLNHNVMYWYQQKSSQAPKLLFHYYDKDFNNEADTPDNFQSRRPNTSFCFLDIRSPGLGDTAMYLCATSREHRGNSPLHFGNGTRLTVT.